Following are 13 T cell receptor beta chains from one sample sequenced in a study of shared clonotypes between healthy human individuals. Only in-frame clones appear in the TCRdb table, and some are missing; sequencing was by immunoSEQ multiplex PCR. The table shows about 1.1 million clones, with 70% to 80% occurring only once. Sequences were obtained from memory CD4+ T cells from PBMCs. The subset here: CD45RA-negative fraction. The receptors were gathered from a young man in good health. Some clones in this sample may be carry-over from other donors' samples.

The chain recombines TRBV5-1 with TRBJ1-5; D is perhaps TRBD1 (6 bases). This CDR3 comprises 14 residues. Trimming pared 4 bases from V and 6 bases from J, leaving 14 bases between. CDR1 is SGHRS and CDR2 is YFSETQ in the germline V gene. CDR3 sequence (DNA): TGCGCCAGCAGCCCGGGGGCTCGTGGTCAGCCCCAGCATTTT. Amino acids: CASSPGARGQPQHF.

The rearrangement links TRBV30 to TRBJ2-7; TRBD2 matches at 11 bases. The germline V gene encodes CDR1 GTSNPN and CDR2 SVGIG (reference sequence). The CDR3 runs to 19 residues. V was clipped by 0 bases and J by 4 bases; unmatched bases: 17. CDR3 DNA sequence: TGTGCCTGGAGTGTACAAGGTAGCGGGAGGGCCAGGGTTCGGTACGAGCAGTACTTC. Its protein is CAWSVQGSGRARVRYEQYF.

The V and J genes are TRBV27 and TRBJ2-7; TRBD2 aligns across 8 bases. This CDR3 spans 16 amino acids. With 1 base clipped from V and 1 base from J, the junction kept 6 bases outside the gene matches. In germline, CDR1 is MNHEY, CDR2 SMNVEV (reference sequence). For the CDR3, the DNA is TGTGCCAGCAGTTTATGGCGGGGGGTTTTATCCTACGAGCAGTACTTC. It is translated as CASSLWRGVLSYEQYF.

V and J are TRBV19 and TRBJ2-2; 8 bases map to TRBD1. The germline V gene has CDR1 LNHDA and CDR2 SQIVND (reference sequence). The CDR3 has 17 residues. The trim removed 1 base at V and 4 bases at J, leaving 8 bases unmatched. For the CDR3, the DNA is TGTGCCAGTAGTATAGTAAGGAGACAGGGGAGCACCGGGGAGCTGTTTTTT. It encodes CASSIVRRQGSTGELFF.

The chain couples TRBV18 to TRBJ1-5; D perhaps matches TRBD1 (5 bases). The CDR3 has 16 amino acids. In germline, CDR1 is KGHSH, CDR2 LQKENI. V gave up 0 bases and J gave up 5 bases, with 14 bases separating them. The CDR3 DNA reads TGTGCCAGCTCACCACCGGGGGTCGGGGGGGATCAGCCCCAGCATTTT. Amino acids: CASSPPGVGGDQPQHF. The full variable domain, in which reference TRBV18 and TRBJ1-5 provide the parts outside the CDR3, is NAGVMQNPRHLVRRRGQEARLRCSPMKGHSHVYWYRQLPEEGLKFMVYLQKENIIDESGMPKERFSAEFPKEGPSILRIQQVVRGDSAAYFCASSPPGVGGDQPQHFGDGTRLSIL.

This clone was recorded only once. The V call is TRBV2, the J call TRBJ1-5; D unresolved. CDR1 and CDR2 (germline): SNHLY, FYNNEI. This CDR3 contains 15 residues. V lost 5 bases to trimming and J lost 0 bases, with 11 bases between them. In DNA form, the CDR3 reads TGTGCCAGCAGTCTTGTTTCCGTTAGCAATCAGCCCCAGCATTTT. This sequence encodes CASSLVSVSNQPQHF. Variable domain in full (rest from reference TRBV2 and TRBJ1-5): EPEVTQTPSHQVTQMGQEVILRCVPISNHLYFYWYRQILGQKVEFLVSFYNNEISEKSEIFDDQFSVERPDGSNFTLKIRSTKLEDSAMYFCASSLVSVSNQPQHFGDGTRLSIL.

About this clone itself: One end of the junction fails to match germline, which may point to a read error. The V gene is TRBV7-6, the J gene TRBJ1-4; D call uncertain. Germline values: CDR1 SGHVS, CDR2 FNYEAQ. The CDR3 length is 15 residues. CDR3 protein: CASSLSPTTNEKLFF. The CDR3 region has the DNA TGCGCCAGCAGCTTATCGCCTACAACTAATGAAAAACTGTTTTTT.

Worth noting for this clone: The identical CDR3 is also encoded by other nucleotide sequences in the sample. The DNA for the CDR3 is TGTGCCAGCTCACCCGGACTGAACACTGAAGCTTTCTTT. This sequence encodes CASSPGLNTEAFF. V gene TRBV18 combines with J gene TRBJ1-1; D uncertain. With 3 bases removed from V and 0 bases from J, the gap between germline ends came to 5 bases. Germline V gene lookup returns CDR1 KGHSH and CDR2 LQKENI. The CDR3 totals 13 residues.

In regard to this clone: This may stem from a read error, because a much larger clone lies one nucleotide away. The chain carries TRBV5-3 and TRBJ1-2; TRBD1 aligns across 9 bases. TRBV5-3 is an open reading frame whose function is uncertain. This CDR3 is 14 amino acids long. The CDR3 coding sequence is TGTGCCAGCAGCTTGGACAGGGGCAACTATGGCTACACCTTC. Translated: CASSLDRGNYGYTF.

This clone appeared a few times. The rearrangement uses TRBV5-5 and TRBJ1-5; no definite D call. The length of the CDR3 is 12 residues. Per germline, CDR1 SGHKS and CDR2 YYEKEE (reference sequence). Trimming cost V 0 bases and J 7 bases, with 5 bases left between them. CDR3 region: CASSLAWQPQHF. The CDR3 coding sequence is TGTGCCAGCAGCTTGGCCTGGCAGCCCCAGCATTTT.

A few counts support this clone. The chain uses TRBV7-9 and TRBJ1-5; no firm D call. The CDR3 runs to 12 residues. V gave up 2 bases and J gave up 11 bases, with 10 bases separating them. The V gene's germline CDR1 is SEHNR and CDR2 FQNEAQ (reference sequence). The CDR3 DNA reads as TGTGCCAGCAGCTTATCGACATCCGCCCAGCATTTT. It encodes CASSLSTSAQHF.

J is TRBJ1-4 and V is TRBV29-1, with D hard to call. Germline V lookup: CDR1 SQVTM, CDR2 ANQGSEA. The germline V and J ends were trimmed by 4 bases and 4 bases, with 10 bases remaining between them. The length of the CDR3 is 13 residues. The CDR3 bases are TGCAGCGTTGCGGGTCTAGGTAATGAAAAACTGTTTTTT. Translated, it gives CSVAGLGNEKLFF.

This clone was detected only a few times. The chain is built from TRBV2 and TRBJ2-7; D is perhaps TRBD1 (6 bases). The germline V gene has CDR1 SNHLY and CDR2 FYNNEI. The CDR3 loop spans 14 amino acids. Trimming stripped 5 bases from V and 6 bases from J, with 17 bases between. The CDR3 DNA sequence: TGTGCCAGCAGTTCCGGGACATACGAACGCGAGCAGTACTTC. Its translation is CASSSGTYEREQYF.